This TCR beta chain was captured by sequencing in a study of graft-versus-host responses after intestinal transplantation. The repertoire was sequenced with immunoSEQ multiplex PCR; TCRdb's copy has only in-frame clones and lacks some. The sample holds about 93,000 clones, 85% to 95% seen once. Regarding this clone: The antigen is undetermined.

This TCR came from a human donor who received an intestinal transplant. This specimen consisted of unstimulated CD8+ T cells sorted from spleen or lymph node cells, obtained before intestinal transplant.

For the CDR3, the DNA is TGTGCCAGCAGCCTGACCGGGACAGGGTCCTATGGCTACACCTTC. Its translation is CASSLTGTGSYGYTF. V and J are TRBV5-5 and TRBJ1-2; 9 bases agree with TRBD1. Trimming removed 4 bases from V and 4 bases from J; junction bases left unmatched: 8. Germline V gives CDR1 SGHKS, CDR2 YYEKEE (reference sequence). The CDR3 spans 15 residues.